Below are 2 T cell receptor beta chains sequenced from a single sample in a study of regulatory T cells in long-lasting Graves disease. Assembly of TCR beta libraries relied on iRepertoire HTBI primers together with Arm-PCR of CDR3 regions. One entry per CDR3 protein results from TCRdb running MiXCR on the multiplex PCR reads. The table shows 410,000 or so distinct CDR3 sequences, with 15% occurring only once. Time point denoted: newly diagnosed GD, antithyroid drugs for less than 3 months. Scientists built the TCR library using RNA that was extracted from PBMCs. The same data also went into a second study, on T cells in Graves' hyperthyroidism and ophthalmopathy.

This material consisted of peripheral blood mononuclear cells (PBMCs), taken at new diagnosis, from a patient treated with antithyroid drugs. These receptors were taken from a woman aged 25 to 39 with Graves disease.

V and J are TRBV10-2 and TRBJ2-3; D is ambiguous. The CDR3 is made up of 11 amino acids. Germline V gene sequence: CDR1 WSHSY, CDR2 SAAADI. The ends were cut back, 8 bases at V and 4 bases at J, with 7 bases in the middle. The CDR3 sequence: CASEVPDTQYF. In DNA form, the CDR3 reads TGCGCCAGCGAGGTCCCAGATACGCAGTATTTT.

This clonotype was counted at least ten times. The chain carries TRBV20-1 and TRBJ2-3, with 12 bases matching TRBD2. CDR3 size: 15 residues. Germline values: CDR1 DFQATT, CDR2 SNEGSKA (reference sequence). The V gene end was trimmed by 6 bases and the J gene end by 6 bases; junction bases not matched to a gene: 10. CDR3 bases: TGCAGTGCCCCCCCGACTAGCGGGAGTAGGGATACGCAGTATTTT. It codes for CSAPPTSGSRDTQYF.